The 18 T cell receptor beta chains given below trace back to one sample, sequenced in a study of blood T cell repertoires in COVID-19. Generated by immunoSEQ multiplex PCR, the TCRdb table keeps only in-frame clones and is missing some. This table has roughly 100,000 clones, approximately 80% appearing once. The sequencing input was peripheral blood. The receptors shown here come from a man aged 55 to 70 with acute or convalescent COVID-19.

The sample holds one count of this clone. For the CDR3, the DNA is TGTGCCAGTACTAGCGGTTCCTACGAGCAGTACGTC. Its translation is CASTSGSYEQYV. The chain recombines TRBV6-6 with TRBJ2-7, with 8 bases aligning to TRBD2. V gave up 9 bases and J gave up 1 base; unmatched junction bases: 2. This CDR3 region has 12 residues. Germline V gene data show CDR1 as MNHNY and CDR2 as SVGAGI (reference sequence).

The chain has TRBV5-6 and TRBJ1-3; D uncertain. Trimming stripped 2 bases from V and 0 bases from J, with 9 bases between. The CDR3 is 15 residues long. Germline CDR1 and CDR2: SGHDT and YYEEEE. The CDR3 loop reads CASSLVRSSGNTIYF. In DNA, the CDR3 is TGTGCCAGCAGCTTAGTAAGGAGCTCTGGAAACACCATATATTTT.

J is TRBJ1-5 and V is TRBV28; a possible D gene is TRBD1 (5 bases). CDR1 MDHEN and CDR2 SYDVKM come from the germline V gene. The CDR3 contains 19 residues. V was cut by 7 bases and J by 2 bases, with 27 bases left in between. In DNA, the CDR3 is TGTGCCAGCAATTTCCTAGGGAGGTACCGCCCGGGGGGCAATCAGCCCCAGCATTTT. Amino acids: CASNFLGRYRPGGNQPQHF.

This clone was seen more than once but under ten times. The chain uses TRBV6-5 and TRBJ2-7; D unclear. The germline V gene encodes CDR1 MNHEY and CDR2 SVGAGI. V lost 6 bases and J lost 0, with 9 bases in between. This CDR3 has 13 amino acids. The CDR3 reads CASSGWYSYEQYF. DNA for the CDR3: TGTGCCAGCAGCGGTTGGTACTCCTACGAGCAGTACTTC.

The rearrangement links TRBV9 to TRBJ1-5; D is undetermined. Looked up from germline, CDR1 is SGDLS and CDR2 is YYNGEE. V lost 3 bases, J lost 2 bases, and 12 bases lay in between. The length of the CDR3 is 15 residues. The CDR3 DNA sequence: TGTGCCAGCAGCGCCCACCTAGACGGCAATCAGCCCCAGCATTTT. Its translation is CASSAHLDGNQPQHF.

The chain combines TRBV10-3 with TRBJ1-2, with D unresolved. CDR1 is ENHRY, CDR2 SYGVKD, per germline. V was shortened by 4 bases and J by 2 bases, with 8 bases between the two germline ends. The CDR3 is made up of 13 amino acids. The CDR3 here is CAISGQINYGYTF. Written as DNA, the CDR3 is TGTGCCATCAGTGGGCAGATCAACTATGGCTACACCTTC.

This rearrangement joins TRBV5-1 to TRBJ2-1; a possible D gene is TRBD2 (5 bases). This CDR3 spans 15 amino acids. Trimming took off 1 base at V and 7 bases at J, with 15 bases between the two ends. CDR1 is SGHRS and CDR2 is YFSETQ in the germline V gene. CDR3 DNA: TGCGCCAGCAGCTTGAATCCGGGAAGGGTAAATGAGCAGTTCTTC. This gives the protein CASSLNPGRVNEQFF.

This clone was detected once. This chain joins TRBV18 and TRBJ2-1; 7 bases line up with TRBD1. This CDR3 has 16 amino acids. Per the germline V gene, CDR1 is KGHSH and CDR2 is LQKENI. V was clipped by 3 bases and J by 6 bases; unmatched bases: 11. The CDR3 loop reads CASSPDLGQTLNEQFF. Here the CDR3 DNA reads TGTGCCAGCTCACCCGATTTGGGACAGACCCTCAATGAGCAGTTCTTC. The full variable domain, with the rest looked up from reference TRBV18 and TRBJ2-1, is NAGVMQNPRHLVRRRGQEARLRCSPMKGHSHVYWYRQLPEEGLKFMVYLQKENIIDESGMPKERFSAEFPKEGPSILRIQQVVRGDSAAYFCASSPDLGQTLNEQFFGPGTRLTVL.

This chain connects TRBV5-8 to TRBJ2-1, with a tentative D call TRBD2 (5 bases). Germline lookup yields CDR1 SGHTS and CDR2 YDEGEE. V shed 4 bases and J shed 7 bases, with 18 bases lying between them. This CDR3 has 15 residues. CDR3: CASSPRRGIPNEQFF. The CDR3 DNA reads as TGTGCCAGCAGCCCCCGGAGAGGGATTCCGAATGAGCAGTTCTTC.

The rearrangement uses TRBV30 and TRBJ1-1; D gene uncertain. Germline CDR1 and CDR2: GTSNPN and SVGIG (reference sequence). Trimming removed 2 bases at V and 8 bases at J, with 9 bases between. CDR3 size: 11 residues. The CDR3 here is CAWSFVSEAFF. CDR3 DNA sequence: TGTGCCTGGAGTTTTGTATCCGAAGCTTTCTTT.

The chain joins TRBV7-2 to TRBJ1-5; weak D call: TRBD1 (6 bases). Per germline, CDR1 SGHTA and CDR2 FQGNSA. V was cut by 3 bases and J by 2 bases, with 11 bases left in between. This CDR3 has 15 residues. CDR3 nucleotide sequence: TGTGCCAGCAGCTTTCATCGACAGGGCAATCAGCCCCAGCATTTT. Translated: CASSFHRQGNQPQHF. The full variable domain, with the rest looked up from reference TRBV7-2 and TRBJ1-5, is GAGVSQSPSNKVTEKGKDVELRCDPISGHTALYWYRQSLGQGLEFLIYFQGNSAPDKSGLPSDRFSAERTGGSVSTLTIQRTQQEDSAVYLCASSFHRQGNQPQHFGDGTRLSIL.

The chain couples TRBV4-2 to TRBJ2-1, with 9 bases fitting TRBD2. Per the germline V gene, CDR1 is LGHNA and CDR2 is YNFKEQ. This CDR3 has 17 amino acids. V was clipped by 4 bases and J by 8 bases; unmatched bases: 15. CDR3 nucleotide sequence: TGTGCCAGCAGCCGCATACCCGGGACTAGCCGGGAGGATGAGCAGTTCTTC. Amino acid sequence: CASSRIPGTSREDEQFF.

The rearrangement uses TRBV10-1 and TRBJ2-3, with 9 bases lining up with TRBD2. Germline values: CDR1 WNHNN, CDR2 SYGVQD (reference sequence). V lost 1 base and J lost 6; bases outside the gene matches: 11. CDR3 length equals 17 residues. CDR3 bases: TGCGCCAGCAGTGAGTGGGCTAGCGGGAAGGGGTCGGATACGCAGTATTTT. The encoded protein is CASSEWASGKGSDTQYF.

The V and J genes are TRBV18 and TRBJ2-3, with D perhaps matching TRBD2 (6 bases). Germline CDR1 is KGHSH and CDR2 is LQKENI. The V gene lost 3 bases and the J gene lost 2 bases, with 9 bases spanning the gap. The CDR3 contains 14 residues. The CDR3 region has the DNA TGTGCCAGCTCACCTAGCGGAGCCACAGATACGCAGTATTTT. It translates to CASSPSGATDTQYF. The full variable domain, its missing parts supplied by reference TRBV18 and TRBJ2-3, is NAGVMQNPRHLVRRRGQEARLRCSPMKGHSHVYWYRQLPEEGLKFMVYLQKENIIDESGMPKERFSAEFPKEGPSILRIQQVVRGDSAAYFCASSPSGATDTQYFGPGTRLTVL.

The CDR3 DNA follows: TGTGCCAGCAGTTACTCGGCCGCGGGGCCCGAAGCTTTCTTT. Its protein product is CASSYSAAGPEAFF. The chain recombines TRBV6-5 with TRBJ1-1, with D possibly matching TRBD1 (5 bases). CDR3 size: 14 residues. Between the trimmed V and J ends, which lost 0 bases and 8 bases, there was a span of 13 bases. CDR1 is MNHEY and CDR2 is SVGAGI in the germline V gene.

The chain carries TRBV9 and TRBJ2-3; 13 positions agree with TRBD2. Trimming cost V 4 bases and J 4 bases; bases outside gene matches: 15. This CDR3 is built from 19 residues. The V gene's germline CDR1 is SGDLS and CDR2 YYNGEE. The CDR3 sequence is CASSPYETGLAGRSDTQYF. Here the CDR3 DNA reads TGTGCCAGCAGCCCTTACGAAACGGGACTAGCGGGACGCTCAGATACGCAGTATTTT.

The chain couples TRBV19 to TRBJ1-1; 7 bases map to TRBD1. Trimming removed 6 bases from V and 0 bases from J; junction bases left unmatched: 4. The germline V gene has CDR1 LNHDA and CDR2 SQIVND (reference sequence). The length of the CDR3 is 14 residues. The CDR3 nucleotides read TGTGCCAGTAGGGAGACAGGGATGAACACTGAAGCTTTCTTT. Translating it yields CASRETGMNTEAFF. Together with reference TRBV19 and TRBJ1-1, the CDR3 gives the full variable domain: DGGITQSPKYLFRKEGQNVTLSCEQNLNHDAMYWYRQDPGQGLRLIYYSQIVNDFQKGDIAEGYSVSREKKESFPLTVTSAQKNPTAFYLCASRETGMNTEAFFGQGTRLTVV.

The chain couples TRBV28 to TRBJ1-2; 9 nucleotides align to TRBD1. CDR3 length: 16 residues. The V gene's germline CDR1 is MDHEN and CDR2 SYDVKM. V lost 6 bases and J lost 5; bases outside the gene matches: 13. CDR3 protein: CASRKLQGARTYGYTF. CDR3 nucleotide sequence: TGTGCCAGCAGGAAGCTACAGGGGGCGAGAACATATGGCTACACCTTC.